The 3 T cell receptor beta chains below all came from one sample that was sequenced in a study of T cell responses to AZD1222 COVID-19 vaccine. The method was immunoSEQ multiplex PCR; TCRdb's version includes in-frame clones alone and lacks a portion of them. Counted here are 150,000 to 200,000 clones, roughly 92% occurring once; the ten biggest clones make up over 1.5%. The source was peripheral blood, collected on day 0 of AZD1222 vaccination. Receptors originate from an adult in good health.

The rearrangement uses TRBV4-3 and TRBJ2-6; perhaps TRBD2 as D (5 bases). The CDR3 extends over 16 amino acids. The germline V gene has CDR1 LGHNA and CDR2 YSLEER. V was shortened by 8 bases and J by 4 bases, with 18 bases between the two germline ends. CDR3 nucleotide sequence: TGCGCCAGCTCTCCAAGCGAGGGCACCGGGGCCAACGTCCTGACTTTC. This translates into CASSPSEGTGANVLTF.

As regards this clone: Within the sample, other DNA sequences also encode this same CDR3. The chain uses TRBV18 and TRBJ2-5, with 8 bases aligning to TRBD1. With V trimmed by 2 bases and J by 1 base, 0 bases remained unmatched. CDR3 size: 14 residues. CDR1 and CDR2 (germline): KGHSH, LQKENI. In DNA form, the CDR3 reads TGTGCCAGCTCACCAGGACAGGGCCAAGAGACCCAGTACTTC. Encoded protein: CASSPGQGQETQYF. Together with reference TRBV18 and TRBJ2-5, the CDR3 gives the full variable domain: NAGVMQNPRHLVRRRGQEARLRCSPMKGHSHVYWYRQLPEEGLKFMVYLQKENIIDESGMPKERFSAEFPKEGPSILRIQQVVRGDSAAYFCASSPGQGQETQYFGPGTRLLVL.

This clone was detected a few times. The chain recombines TRBV5-1 with TRBJ1-6, with D unclear. Germline V CDR1 and CDR2: SGHRS, YFSETQ. The V and J ends lost 3 bases and 7 bases respectively, with 8 bases between them. The length of the CDR3 is 13 residues. The CDR3 spells CASSSRENSPLHF. The CDR3 DNA sequence: TGCGCCAGCAGCTCCCGGGAAAATTCACCCCTCCACTTT. The whole variable domain, remainder taken from reference TRBV5-1 and TRBJ1-6, is KAGVTQTPRYLIKTRGQQVTLSCSPISGHRSVSWYQQTPGQGLQFLFEYFSETQRNKGNFPGRFSGRQFSNSRSEMNVSTLELGDSALYLCASSSRENSPLHFGNGTRLTVT.